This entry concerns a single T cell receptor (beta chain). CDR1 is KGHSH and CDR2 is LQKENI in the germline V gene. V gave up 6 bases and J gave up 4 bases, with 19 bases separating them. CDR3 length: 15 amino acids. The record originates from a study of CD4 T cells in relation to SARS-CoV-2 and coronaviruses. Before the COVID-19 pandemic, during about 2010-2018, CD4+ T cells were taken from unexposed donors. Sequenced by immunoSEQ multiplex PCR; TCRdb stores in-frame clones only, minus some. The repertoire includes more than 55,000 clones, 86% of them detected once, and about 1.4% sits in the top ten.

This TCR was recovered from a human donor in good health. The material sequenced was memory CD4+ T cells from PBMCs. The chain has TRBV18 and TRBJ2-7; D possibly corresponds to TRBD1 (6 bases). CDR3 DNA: TGTGCCAGCTCCGTGGGAAGTCAGGGGAGTTACGAGCAGTACTTC. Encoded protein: CASSVGSQGSYEQYF.